The source of this T cell receptor beta chain is a study of monozygotic twins with inflammatory bowel disease. Eight separate reactions per sample served to make cDNA. TCRdb reprocessed the 5' RACE reads and stores each CDR3 protein as one record, lacking DNA. The listing contains approximately 300,000 distinct CDR3 sequences. Germline-derived CDR1 and CDR2 are MNHEY and SVGEGT. This CDR3 region has 11 residues. Sequenced input: blood. The J gene is TRBJ2-7, the V gene TRBV6-2 or TRBV6-3; TCRdb returns TRBD2, unconfirmable since there is no DNA. The TCR comes from a human donor with ulcerative colitis or Crohn's disease, or a healthy co-twin of an affected twin (not recorded which). The CDR3: CASSLRGGQYF.